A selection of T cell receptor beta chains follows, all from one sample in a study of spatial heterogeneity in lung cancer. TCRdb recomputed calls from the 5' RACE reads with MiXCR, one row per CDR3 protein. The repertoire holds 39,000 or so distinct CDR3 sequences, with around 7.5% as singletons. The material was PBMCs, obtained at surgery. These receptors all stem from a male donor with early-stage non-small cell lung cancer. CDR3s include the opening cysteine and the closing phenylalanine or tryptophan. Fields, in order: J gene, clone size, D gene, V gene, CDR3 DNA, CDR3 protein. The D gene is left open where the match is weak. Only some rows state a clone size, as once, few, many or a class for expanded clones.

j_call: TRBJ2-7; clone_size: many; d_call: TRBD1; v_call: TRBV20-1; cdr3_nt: TGCAGTGCTAGATTTACAGGGGGTATCAGCTCCTACGAGCAGTACTTC; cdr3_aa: CSARFTGGISSYEQYF
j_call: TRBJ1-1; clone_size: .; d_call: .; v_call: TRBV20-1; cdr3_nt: TGCAGTGCACCGGTCTACATGAACACTGAAGCTTTCTTT; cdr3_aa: CSAPVYMNTEAFF
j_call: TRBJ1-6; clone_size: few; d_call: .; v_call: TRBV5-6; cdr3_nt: TGTGCCAGCAGCTTTCGTGTAGGGGGTGGCTATAATTCACCCCTCCACTTT; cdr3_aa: CASSFRVGGGYNSPLHF
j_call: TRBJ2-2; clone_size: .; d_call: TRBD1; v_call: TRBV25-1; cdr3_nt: TGTGCCAGCAGTGACCGAAGGGGACAGGGAGTCACCGGGGAGCTGTTTTTT; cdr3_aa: CASSDRRGQGVTGELFF
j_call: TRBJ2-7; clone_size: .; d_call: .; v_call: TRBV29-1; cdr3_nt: TGCAGCGTCTTCGACAGGGCGGGATTCGAGCAGTACTTC; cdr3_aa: CSVFDRAGFEQYF
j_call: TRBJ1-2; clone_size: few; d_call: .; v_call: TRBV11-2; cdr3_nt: TGTGCCAGCAGCTTAGTTGGTCGGGCAGGAAAGACTAACTATGGCTACACCTTC; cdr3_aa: CASSLVGRAGKTNYGYTF
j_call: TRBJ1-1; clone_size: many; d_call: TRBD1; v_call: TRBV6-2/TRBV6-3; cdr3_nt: TGTGCCAGCAGTCCCACAGGGGCAGTCACTGAAGCTTTCTTT; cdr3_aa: CASSPTGAVTEAFF
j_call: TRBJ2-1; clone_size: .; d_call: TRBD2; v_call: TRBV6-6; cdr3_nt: TGTGCCAGCAGTCAAACGAGCGGGGGGGCTCTGAATGAGCAGTTCTTC; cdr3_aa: CASSQTSGGALNEQFF
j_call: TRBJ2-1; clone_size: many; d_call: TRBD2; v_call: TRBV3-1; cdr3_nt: TGTGCCAGCAGCCAGCGGGAGGGCTACAATGAGCAGTTCTTC; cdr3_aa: CASSQREGYNEQFF
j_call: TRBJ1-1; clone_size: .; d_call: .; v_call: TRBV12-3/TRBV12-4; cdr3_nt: TGTGCCAGCAGTTTACGGGATGCGGGCACTGAAGCTTTCTTT; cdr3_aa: CASSLRDAGTEAFF
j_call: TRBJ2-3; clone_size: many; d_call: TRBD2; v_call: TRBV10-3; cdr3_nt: TGTGCCATCAGTGCTAGCGGGGGTTTCACAGATACGCAGTATTTT; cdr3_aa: CAISASGGFTDTQYF
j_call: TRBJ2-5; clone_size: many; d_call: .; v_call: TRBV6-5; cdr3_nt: TGTGCCAGCAGTTACGGCAGGGAGACCCAGTACTTC; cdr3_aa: CASSYGRETQYF
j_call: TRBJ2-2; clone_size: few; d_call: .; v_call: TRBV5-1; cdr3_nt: TGCGCCAGCAGCTTTGGTGACCTACCCTTTAACACCGGGGAGCTGTTTTTT; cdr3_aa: CASSFGDLPFNTGELFF
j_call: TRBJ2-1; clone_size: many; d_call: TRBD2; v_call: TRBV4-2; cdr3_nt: TGTGCCAGCAGCCTAATAATAGCGGGAGGCCAGAACAATGAGCAGTTCTTC; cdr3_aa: CASSLIIAGGQNNEQFF
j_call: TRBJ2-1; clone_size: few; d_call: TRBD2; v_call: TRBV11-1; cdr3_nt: TGTGCCAGCAGCTTGGAGGCGGGGGGTTTCTACAATGAGCAGTTCTTC; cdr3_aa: CASSLEAGGFYNEQFF
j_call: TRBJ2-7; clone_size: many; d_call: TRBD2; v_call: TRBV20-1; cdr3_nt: TGCAGTGCTACTCTACTAGCGGGGGACCCCTACGAGCAGTACTTC; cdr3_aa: CSATLLAGDPYEQYF
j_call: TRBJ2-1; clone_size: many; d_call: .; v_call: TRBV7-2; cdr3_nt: TGTGCCAGCAGCGCCTTTAGGGCTGAGCAGTTCTTC; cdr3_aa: CASSAFRAEQFF
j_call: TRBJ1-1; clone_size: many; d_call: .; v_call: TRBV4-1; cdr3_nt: TGCGCCAGCAGCCGTGGGCAAGTGGACACTGAAGCTTTCTTT; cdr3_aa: CASSRGQVDTEAFF
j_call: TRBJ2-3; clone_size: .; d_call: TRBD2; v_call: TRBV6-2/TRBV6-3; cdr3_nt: TGTGCCAGCAGTTACCCCACTAGCGGGAGTAGTAACGCCCTCACAGATACGCAGTATTTT; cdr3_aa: CASSYPTSGSSNALTDTQYF
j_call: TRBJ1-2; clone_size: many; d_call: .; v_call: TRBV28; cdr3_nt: TGTGCCAGCAGTTTATGGGGCCGCGGCTATGGCTACACCTTC; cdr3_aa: CASSLWGRGYGYTF
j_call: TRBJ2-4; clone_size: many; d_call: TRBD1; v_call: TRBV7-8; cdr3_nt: TGTGCCAGCAGCTTAAACAACAGGGGGCTAGGCAAAAACATTCAGTACTTC; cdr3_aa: CASSLNNRGLGKNIQYF
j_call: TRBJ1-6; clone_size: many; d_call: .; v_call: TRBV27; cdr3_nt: TGTGCCAGCAGTACCCCCTCCTATAATTCACCCCTCCACTTT; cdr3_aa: CASSTPSYNSPLHF
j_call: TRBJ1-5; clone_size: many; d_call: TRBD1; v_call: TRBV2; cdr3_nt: TGTGCCAGCAGTGTAGCCGGGACAGTCAATCAGCCCCAGCATTTT; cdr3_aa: CASSVAGTVNQPQHF
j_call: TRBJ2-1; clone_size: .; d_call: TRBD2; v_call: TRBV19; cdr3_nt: TGTGCCAGTAGTGCCGGGACTAGCGACCCTCCTGAGCAGTTCTTC; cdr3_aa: CASSAGTSDPPEQFF
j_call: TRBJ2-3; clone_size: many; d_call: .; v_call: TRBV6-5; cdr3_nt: TGTGCCAGCAGTTACTCGATTTCCCTCACGGATACGCAGTATTTT; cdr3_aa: CASSYSISLTDTQYF
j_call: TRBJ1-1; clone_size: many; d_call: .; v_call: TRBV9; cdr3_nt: TGTGCCAGCACCCCGTCGGGGTATTGGGACACTGAAGCTTTCTTT; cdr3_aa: CASTPSGYWDTEAFF
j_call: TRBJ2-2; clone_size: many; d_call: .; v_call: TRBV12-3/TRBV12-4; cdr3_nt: TGTGCCAGCAGTGGAGCGACCGGGGAGCTGTTTTTT; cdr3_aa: CASSGATGELFF
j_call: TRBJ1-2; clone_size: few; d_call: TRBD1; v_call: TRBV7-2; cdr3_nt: TGTGCCAGCAGCTTAGCCGGGACAGCCTATGGCTACACCTTC; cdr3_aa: CASSLAGTAYGYTF
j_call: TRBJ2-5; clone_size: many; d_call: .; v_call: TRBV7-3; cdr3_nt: TGTGCCAGCAGCCGGACTATCCAAGAGACCCAGTACTTC; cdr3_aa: CASSRTIQETQYF
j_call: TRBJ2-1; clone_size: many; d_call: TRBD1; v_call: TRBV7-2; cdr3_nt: TGTGCCAGCAGGGGGACAGATCATTACAATGAGCAGTTCTTC; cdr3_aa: CASRGTDHYNEQFF
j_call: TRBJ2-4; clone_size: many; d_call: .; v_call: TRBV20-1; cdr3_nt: TGCAGTGCTAGTCGGGACCCCGCCAAAAACATTCAGTACTTC; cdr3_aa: CSASRDPAKNIQYF
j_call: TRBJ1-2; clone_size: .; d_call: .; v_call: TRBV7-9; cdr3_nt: TGTGCCAGCACCCGCCGGGGGGTGGACTATGGCTACACCTTC; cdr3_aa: CASTRRGVDYGYTF
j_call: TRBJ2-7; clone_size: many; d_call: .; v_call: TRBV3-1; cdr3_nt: TGTGCCAGCAGCGGAGACCCCTACGAGCAGTACTTC; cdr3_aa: CASSGDPYEQYF
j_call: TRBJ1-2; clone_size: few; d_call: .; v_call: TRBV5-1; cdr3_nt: TGCGCCAGCAGCCCGGGAGGTATCTATGGCTACACCTTC; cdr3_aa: CASSPGGIYGYTF
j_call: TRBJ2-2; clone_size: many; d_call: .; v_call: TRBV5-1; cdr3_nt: TGCGCCAGCAGCTTCGGACGTAAACCTCCCACCGGGGAGCTGTTTTTT; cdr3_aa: CASSFGRKPPTGELFF
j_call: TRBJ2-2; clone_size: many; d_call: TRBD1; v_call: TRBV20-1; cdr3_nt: TGCAGTGCCAGGGGACAGCCGAACACCGGGGAGCTGTTTTTT; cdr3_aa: CSARGQPNTGELFF
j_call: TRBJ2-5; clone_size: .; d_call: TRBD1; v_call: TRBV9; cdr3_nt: TGTGCCAGCAGCGTACTTCCGGGACAGCAAGAGACCCAGTACTTC; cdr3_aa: CASSVLPGQQETQYF
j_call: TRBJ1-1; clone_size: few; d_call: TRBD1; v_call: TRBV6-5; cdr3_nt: TGTGCCAGCAGGTTAGCACAGGGGTATAAGAGGACTGAAGCTTTCTTT; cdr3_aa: CASRLAQGYKRTEAFF
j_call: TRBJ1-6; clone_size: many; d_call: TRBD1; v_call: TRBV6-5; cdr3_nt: TGTGCCAGCAGTTACCGAACAGGGGGCAAACGTTCACCCCTCCACTTT; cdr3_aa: CASSYRTGGKRSPLHF
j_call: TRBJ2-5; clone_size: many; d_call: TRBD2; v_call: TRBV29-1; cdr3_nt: TGCAGCGTTGTTCGCCTCCGGACTAGCGGGCTCAAAGAGACCCAGTACTTC; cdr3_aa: CSVVRLRTSGLKETQYF
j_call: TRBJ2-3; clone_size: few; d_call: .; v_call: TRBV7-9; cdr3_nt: TGTGCCAGCAGCTCCTTAGGGGGACTTGGAGAAGATACGCAGTATTTT; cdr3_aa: CASSSLGGLGEDTQYF
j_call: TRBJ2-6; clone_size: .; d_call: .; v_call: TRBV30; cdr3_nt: TGTGCCTGGAGTGGGGTGTTTGGGGCCAACGTCCTGACTTTC; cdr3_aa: CAWSGVFGANVLTF
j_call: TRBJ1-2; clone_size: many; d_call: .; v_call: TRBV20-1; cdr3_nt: TGCAGTGCCGCGGCACAGCGCCGTAACTATGGCTACACCTTC; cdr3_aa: CSAAAQRRNYGYTF